This passage covers 22 T cell receptor beta chains from one sample sequenced in a study of PD-1 blockade in classical Hodgkin lymphoma (TCRdb year 2020). Library construction relied on the immunoSEQ multiplex PCR assay. This is the immuneACCESS table as TCRdb keeps it, with only in-frame sequences that have V and J called. A part of the clones is gone; compared with another copy, unresolved V genes explain less than half, and the rest is unexplained. The sample profile shows approximately 17,000 clones; about 81% of them were found once. The ten largest make up 25% to 35% of the sample. The time point label for this specimen denotes: cycle 2 day 1 (C2D1) of nivolumab. Relapse after autologous stem cell transplantation had occurred in all trial patients, and cohorts A, B and C were distinguished by prior brentuximab vedotin exposure. The sequencing used peripheral blood mononuclear cells (PBMCs), collected before the second cycle of nivolumab. These receptors came from a human donor with classical Hodgkin lymphoma.

The chain joins TRBV11-2 to TRBJ2-3, with 11 bases that match TRBD2. V lost 1 base and J lost 5; bases outside the gene matches: 11. The CDR3 runs to 18 residues. Germline V lookup: CDR1 SGHAT, CDR2 FQNNGV. The DNA for the CDR3 is TGTGCCAGCAGCTTAGGCGGTGTTAGCGGGGGGGGTAGAGATACGCAGTATTTT. It encodes CASSLGGVSGGGRDTQYF. Based on the CDR3 plus reference TRBV11-2 and TRBJ2-3, the full variable domain is EAGVAQSPRYKIIEKRQSVAFWCNPISGHATLYWYQQILGQGPKLLIQFQNNGVVDDSQLPKDRFSAERLKGVDSTLKIQPAKLEDSAVYLCASSLGGVSGGGRDTQYFGPGTRLTVL.

The J gene is TRBJ2-3, the V gene TRBV27, with D perhaps being TRBD1 or TRBD2 (7 bases each). Germline assignment: CDR1 MNHEY and CDR2 SMNVEV (reference sequence). The CDR3 is 14 residues long. Trimming stripped 4 bases from V and 4 bases from J, with 12 bases between. This CDR3 is CASSSPGGADTQYF. In nucleotides, the CDR3 is TGTGCCAGCAGTTCCCCAGGGGGGGCAGATACGCAGTATTTT.

CDR3 sequence: CASSSNTVGPQHF. CDR3 DNA: TGTGCCAGCAGTAGTAACACGGTTGGGCCCCAGCATTTT. The J gene is TRBJ1-5, the V gene TRBV6-5, with no clear D. Germline values: CDR1 MNHEY, CDR2 SVGAGI. Deletions cut 5 bases from V and 9 bases from J, with 14 bases between. This CDR3 has 13 residues.

This sequence joins TRBV25-1 and TRBJ1-6, with unresolved D. V dropped 8 bases and J dropped 11 bases, with 10 bases sitting between them. Germline lookup yields CDR1 MGHDK and CDR2 SYGVNS. The CDR3 spans 11 residues. The DNA for the CDR3 is TGTGCCAGCGCTCAAGGCGCACCCCTCCACTTT. Its protein product is CASAQGAPLHF.

V usage is TRBV10-3 and J usage is TRBJ1-1; a possible D gene is TRBD1 (5 bases). The CDR3 contains 15 residues. The germline gives CDR1 ENHRY, CDR2 SYGVKD. The germline V and J ends were trimmed by 3 bases and 0 bases, with 11 bases remaining between them. The DNA of the CDR3 is TGTGCCATCAGTGACCAGACAGCCTTGAACACTGAAGCTTTCTTT. Its translation: CAISDQTALNTEAFF.

This chain connects TRBV30 to TRBJ2-3; a weak D match, TRBD2 (6 bases). The CDR3 is 14 amino acids. V was cut by 5 bases and J by 3 bases, with 15 bases left in between. Per the germline V gene, CDR1 is GTSNPN and CDR2 is SVGIG (reference sequence). CDR3 protein: CAWARGLGTDTQYF. CDR3 coding DNA: TGTGCCTGGGCTCGGGGGTTGGGGACAGATACGCAGTATTTT.

Note on this clone: The sample carries other DNA sequences with the same CDR3. The V gene is TRBV2, the J gene TRBJ1-1, with D uncertain. V lost 5 bases to trimming and J lost 0 bases, with 4 bases between them. Germline V gene sequence: CDR1 SNHLY, CDR2 FYNNEI. This CDR3 has 12 amino acids. CDR3 sequence reads: CASSRLNTEAFF. DNA of the CDR3: TGTGCCAGCAGTAGATTGAACACTGAAGCTTTCTTT.

The gene calls are TRBV7-9 and TRBJ2-3; tentatively, D is TRBD1 (5 bases). Trimming left V 2 bases short and J 4 bases short, with 13 bases between. The CDR3 contains 15 residues. Germline V gene lookup returns CDR1 SEHNR and CDR2 FQNEAQ (reference sequence). CDR3 amino acids: CASSLSSGFPDTQYF. The DNA of the CDR3 is TGTGCCAGCAGCTTATCCTCAGGGTTCCCAGATACGCAGTATTTT.

The rearrangement joins TRBV4-1 to TRBJ1-2; 12 positions match TRBD1. Germline lookup yields CDR1 MGHRA and CDR2 YSYEKL. The CDR3 loop spans 15 amino acids. The V gene end was trimmed by 3 bases and the J gene end by 8 bases; junction bases not matched to a gene: 7. The CDR3, as DNA: TGCGCCAGCAGCCAGGGACAGGGGGCCCCCGAAGGCTACACCTTC. Amino acids: CASSQGQGAPEGYTF.

The chain employs TRBV25-1 and TRBJ1-1, with no clear D. The germline V gene has CDR1 MGHDK and CDR2 SYGVNS. The CDR3 is 12 residues long. V gave up 6 bases and J gave up 0 bases, with 5 bases separating them. For the CDR3, the DNA is TGTGCCAGCAGACGTATGAACACTGAAGCTTTCTTT. It translates to CASRRMNTEAFF.

This chain uses TRBV5-4 with TRBJ2-3; D unclear. The CDR3 loop spans 14 amino acids. V lost 3 bases and J lost 2, with 10 bases in between. Germline-derived CDR1 and CDR2 are SGHNT and YYREEE (reference sequence). CDR3 sequence (DNA): TGTGCCAGCAGCTGGGTCTCCTACACAGATACGCAGTATTTT. Its translation is CASSWVSYTDTQYF.

The CDR3 DNA follows: TGTGCCAGCAGTTTAGGGGTGGGTCTCGGCTATGGCTACACCTTC. It codes for CASSLGVGLGYGYTF. This chain joins TRBV28 and TRBJ1-2; D not certain. Germline CDR1 and CDR2: MDHEN and SYDVKM. V shed 2 bases and J shed 4 bases, with 14 bases lying between them. The CDR3 has 15 residues.

The J gene is TRBJ2-7, the V gene TRBV11-2; 9 nucleotides agree with TRBD1. V trimming: 1 base; J trimming: 9 bases; junction bases outside the gene matches: 7. The CDR3 is made up of 14 amino acids. From germline, CDR1 is SGHAT and CDR2 FQNNGV. The CDR3: CASSLAGTGLAQYF. The CDR3 coding sequence is TGTGCCAGCAGCTTAGCGGGGACAGGGCTCGCGCAGTACTTC.

The chain employs TRBV7-9 and TRBJ2-7; 7 nucleotides match TRBD1. The J segment lost 4 bases and the V segment lost 3 bases, leaving 12 bases of the junction unmatched. Germline-derived CDR1 and CDR2 are SEHNR and FQNEAQ (reference sequence). The CDR3 has 16 amino acids. The CDR3 loop is CASSLSLNRGPYEQYF. CDR3 DNA sequence: TGTGCCAGCAGCTTGTCCCTAAACAGGGGCCCTTACGAGCAGTACTTC.

The rearrangement links TRBV6-1 to TRBJ1-4; D is undetermined. This CDR3 is built from 12 residues. Germline values: CDR1 MNHNS, CDR2 SASEGT. V gave up 1 base and J gave up 13 bases, with 10 bases separating them. CDR3 region: CASSEGDKGLFF. The CDR3 DNA sequence: TGTGCCAGCAGTGAAGGGGATAAGGGACTGTTTTTT.

The chain employs TRBV25-1 and TRBJ1-3; D may be TRBD1 (5 bases). V shed 2 bases and J shed 8 bases, with 10 bases lying between them. Per germline, CDR1 MGHDK and CDR2 SYGVNS. The CDR3 contains 13 residues. The CDR3 DNA reads TGTGCCAGCAGTGAAGGGCTGGGACACACCATATATTTT. Translated: CASSEGLGHTIYF.

The V call is TRBV6-1, the J call TRBJ2-1; perhaps D is TRBD1 or TRBD2 (5 bases each). The germline V and J ends were trimmed by 1 base and 7 bases, with 20 bases remaining between them. CDR3 length: 17 residues. Germline-derived CDR1 and CDR2 are MNHNS and SASEGT. CDR3 amino acids: CASSEVGTAGLGNEQFF. DNA of the CDR3: TGTGCCAGCAGTGAAGTCGGGACGGCCGGCCTGGGGAATGAGCAGTTCTTC.

The V and J genes are TRBV7-6 and TRBJ2-1, with 11 bases matching TRBD2. This CDR3 comprises 16 residues. Germline lookup yields CDR1 SGHVS and CDR2 FNYEAQ. V shed 2 bases and J 4 bases; nucleotides not matched to a gene: 4. This CDR3 is CASSLRGTSGYNEQFF. CDR3 coding DNA: TGTGCCAGCAGCTTAAGGGGGACTAGCGGATACAATGAGCAGTTCTTC.

This chain connects TRBV11-2 to TRBJ2-7, with D uncertain. Per the germline V gene, CDR1 is SGHAT and CDR2 is FQNNGV. V was shortened by 0 bases and J by 0 bases, with 9 bases between the two germline ends. The CDR3 is 15 amino acids. CDR3 nucleotide sequence: TGTGCCAGCAGCTTAGATCCCCCCCGCTCCTACGAGCAGTACTTC. It encodes CASSLDPPRSYEQYF.

The J gene is TRBJ1-1, the V gene TRBV2, with D tentatively TRBD1 (6 bases). CDR3 length: 14 residues. Trimming stripped 6 bases from V and 0 bases from J, with 11 bases between. Germline values: CDR1 SNHLY, CDR2 FYNNEI. CDR3 bases: TGTGCCAGCAGGGTAGGACAGTTGAACACTGAAGCTTTCTTT. Amino acids: CASRVGQLNTEAFF.

The chain employs TRBV7-9 and TRBJ2-2; 9 nucleotides line up with TRBD1. V lost 0 bases and J lost 4; bases outside the gene matches: 3. Germline V gene sequence: CDR1 SEHNR, CDR2 FQNEAQ (reference sequence). There are 16 residues in the CDR3. This CDR3 is CASSLAGTGTTGELFF. The CDR3 nucleotides are TGTGCCAGCAGCTTAGCCGGGACAGGGACCACCGGGGAGCTGTTTTTT.

The sample holds one count of this clone. For the CDR3, the DNA is TGTGCCAGCAGCTTAAGGGGCCTGAACACTGAAGCTTTCTTT. Translation gives CASSLRGLNTEAFF. The chain links TRBV7-3 to TRBJ1-1; weak D call: TRBD1 (5 bases). The CDR3 extends over 14 amino acids. Trimming removed 1 base at V and 0 bases at J, with 6 bases between. Germline CDR1 is SGHTA and CDR2 is FQGTGA.